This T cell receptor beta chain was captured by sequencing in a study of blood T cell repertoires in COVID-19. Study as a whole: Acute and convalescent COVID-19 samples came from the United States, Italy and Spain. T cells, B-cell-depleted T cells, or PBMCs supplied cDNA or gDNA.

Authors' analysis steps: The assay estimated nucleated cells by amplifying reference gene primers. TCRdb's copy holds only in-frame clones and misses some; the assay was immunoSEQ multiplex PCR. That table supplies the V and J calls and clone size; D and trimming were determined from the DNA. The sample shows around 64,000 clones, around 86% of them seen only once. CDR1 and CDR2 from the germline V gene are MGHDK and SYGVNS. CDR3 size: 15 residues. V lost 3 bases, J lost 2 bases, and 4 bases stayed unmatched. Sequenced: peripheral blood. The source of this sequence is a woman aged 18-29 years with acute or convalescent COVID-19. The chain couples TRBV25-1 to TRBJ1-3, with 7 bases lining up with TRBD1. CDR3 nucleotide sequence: TGTGCCAGCAGTGACCTTCAGGGGGCTGGAAACACCATATATTTT. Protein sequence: CASSDLQGAGNTIYF.